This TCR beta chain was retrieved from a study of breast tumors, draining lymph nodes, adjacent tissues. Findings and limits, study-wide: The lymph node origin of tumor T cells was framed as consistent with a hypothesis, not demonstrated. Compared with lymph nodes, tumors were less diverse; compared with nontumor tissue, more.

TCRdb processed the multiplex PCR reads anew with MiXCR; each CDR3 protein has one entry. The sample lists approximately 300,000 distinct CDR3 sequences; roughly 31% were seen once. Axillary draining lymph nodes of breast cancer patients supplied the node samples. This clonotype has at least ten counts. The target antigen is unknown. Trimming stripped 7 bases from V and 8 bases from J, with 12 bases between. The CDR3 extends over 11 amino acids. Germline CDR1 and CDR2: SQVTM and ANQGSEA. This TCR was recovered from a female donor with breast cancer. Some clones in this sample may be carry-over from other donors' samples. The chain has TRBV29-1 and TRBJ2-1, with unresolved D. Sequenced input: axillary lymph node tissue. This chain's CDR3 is CSGARIDEQFF. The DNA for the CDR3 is TGCAGCGGGGCCCGGATAGATGAGCAGTTCTTC.